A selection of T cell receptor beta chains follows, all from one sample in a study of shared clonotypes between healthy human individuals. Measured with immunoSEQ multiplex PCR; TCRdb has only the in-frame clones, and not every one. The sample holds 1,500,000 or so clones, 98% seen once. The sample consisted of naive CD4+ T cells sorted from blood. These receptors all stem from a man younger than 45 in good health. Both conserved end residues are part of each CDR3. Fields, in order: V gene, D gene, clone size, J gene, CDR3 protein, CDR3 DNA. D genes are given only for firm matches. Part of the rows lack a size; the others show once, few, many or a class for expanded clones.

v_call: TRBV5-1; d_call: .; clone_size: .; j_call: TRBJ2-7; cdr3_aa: CASSESWSSYEQYF; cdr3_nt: TGCGCCAGCAGCGAGTCGTGGAGCTCCTACGAGCAGTACTTC
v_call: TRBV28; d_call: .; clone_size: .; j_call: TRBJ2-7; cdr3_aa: CASSLARSGYEQYF; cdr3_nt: TGTGCCAGCAGTTTAGCCAGGTCGGGGTACGAGCAGTACTTC
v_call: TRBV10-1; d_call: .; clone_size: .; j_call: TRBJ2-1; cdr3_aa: CASSEDLVSGKFF; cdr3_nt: TGCGCCAGCAGTGAGGATTTAGTATCGGGAAAGTTCTTC
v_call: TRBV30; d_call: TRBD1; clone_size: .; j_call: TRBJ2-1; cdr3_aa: CAWSDTGGPEQFF; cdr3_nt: TGTGCCTGGAGTGACACAGGGGGCCCTGAGCAGTTCTTC
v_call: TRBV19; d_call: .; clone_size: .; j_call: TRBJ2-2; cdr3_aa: CASSAIQGFYTGELFF; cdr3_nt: TGTGCCAGTAGTGCAATACAGGGCTTTTACACCGGGGAGCTGTTTTTT
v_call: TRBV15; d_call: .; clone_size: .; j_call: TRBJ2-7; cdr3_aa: CATSNRDVF; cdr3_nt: TGTGCCACCAGTAACAGGGATGTCTTC
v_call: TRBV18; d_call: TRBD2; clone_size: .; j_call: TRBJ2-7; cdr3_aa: CASSPRGSGAGAYEQYF; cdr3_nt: TGTGCCAGCTCACCAAGGGGTTCCGGCGCGGGAGCTTACGAGCAGTACTTC
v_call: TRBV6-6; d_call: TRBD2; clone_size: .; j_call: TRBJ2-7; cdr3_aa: CASSYSFTGGYEQYF; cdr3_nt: TGTGCCAGCAGTTACTCATTCACGGGGGGATACGAGCAGTACTTC
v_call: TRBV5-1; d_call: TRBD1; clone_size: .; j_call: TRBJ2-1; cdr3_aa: CASSFTGAPSYNEQFF; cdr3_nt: TGCGCCAGCAGCTTCACAGGGGCCCCCTCCTACAATGAGCAGTTCTTC
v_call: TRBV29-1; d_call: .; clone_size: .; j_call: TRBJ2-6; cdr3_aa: CSVGTASTGANVLTF; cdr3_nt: TGCAGCGTTGGGACAGCTTCTACTGGGGCCAACGTCCTGACTTTC
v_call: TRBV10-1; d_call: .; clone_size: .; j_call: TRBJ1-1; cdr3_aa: CASSAQRNTEAFF; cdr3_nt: TGCGCCAGCAGTGCTCAGAGGAACACTGAAGCTTTCTTT
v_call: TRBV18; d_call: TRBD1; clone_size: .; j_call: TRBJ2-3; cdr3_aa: CASSPSGQGPVDTQYF; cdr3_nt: TGTGCCAGCTCACCTTCCGGACAGGGGCCGGTGGATACGCAGTATTTT
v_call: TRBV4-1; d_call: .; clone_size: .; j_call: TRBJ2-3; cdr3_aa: CASSAEGEKDTQYF; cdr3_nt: TGCGCCAGCAGCGCGGAGGGGGAAAAAGATACGCAGTATTTT
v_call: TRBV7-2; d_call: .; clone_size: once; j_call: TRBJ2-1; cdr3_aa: CASSFRGADNEQFF; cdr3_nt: TGTGCCAGCAGCTTCAGGGGGGCCGACAATGAGCAGTTCTTC
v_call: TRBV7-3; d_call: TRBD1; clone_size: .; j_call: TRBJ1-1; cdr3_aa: CASSSRGITGGSGTEAFF; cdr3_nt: TGTGCCAGCAGCTCCAGAGGGATAACAGGGGGCTCCGGTACTGAAGCTTTCTTT